The 10 T cell receptor beta chains given below trace back to one sample, sequenced in a study of OX40 agonist ivuxolimab in advanced cancers. Sequencing used immunoSEQ multiplex PCR; TCRdb keeps in-frame clones, though not all of them. The table includes about 18,000 clones, 72% detected once. Sequenced material: CD4+ or CD8+ T cells sorted from blood, taken in a trial of the OX40 agonist ivuxolimab. The receptors come from an adult with an advanced solid tumor such as melanoma, head and neck, liver or kidney cancer.

This clone was seen a few times. The gene calls are TRBV28 and TRBJ2-2; D ambiguous. The V end was cut by 11 bases, the J end by 3 bases, with 13 bases between. Germline-derived CDR1 and CDR2 are MDHEN and SYDVKM. The CDR3 has 13 amino acids. DNA of the CDR3: TGTGCCTGCGCGAGGTCCTACACCGGGGAGCTGTTTTTT. It specifies CACARSYTGELFF.

As concerns this clone: This could be a read error, since a much larger clone is one nucleotide away. The V and J genes are TRBV19 and TRBJ2-1, with D possibly being TRBD2 (5 bases). The CDR3 is 14 amino acids. Germline V CDR1 and CDR2: LNHDA, SQIVND (reference sequence). In DNA form, the CDR3 reads TGTGCCAGTAATATAGAGCGGACGGGCAGTGAGCAGTTCTTC. Residues: CASNIERTGSEQFF.

The chain couples TRBV30 to TRBJ2-7, with a weak D call TRBD1 (5 bases). Looked up from germline, CDR1 is GTSNPN and CDR2 is SVGIG (reference sequence). CDR3 length: 14 residues. Trimming removed 1 base at V and 0 bases at J, with 10 bases between. CDR3 region: CAWSEGAGSYEQYF. The CDR3 DNA reads TGTGCCTGGAGTGAAGGGGCAGGCTCCTACGAGCAGTACTTC.

By share, this clone ranks as medium-sized. V gene TRBV7-9 combines with J gene TRBJ2-3, with 16 nucleotides matching TRBD2. Germline V gene lookup returns CDR1 SEHNR and CDR2 FQNEAQ (reference sequence). V shed 5 bases, J shed 6 bases, and the junction held 2 bases outside the gene matches. The CDR3 is made up of 15 amino acids. In DNA, the CDR3 is TGTGCCAGCAGCGGGACTAGCGGGGGGGCGGATACGCAGTATTTT. Protein product: CASSGTSGGADTQYF. Variable domain in full (rest from reference TRBV7-9 and TRBJ2-3): DTGVSQNPRHKITKRGQNVTFRCDPISEHNRLYWYRQTLGQGPEFLTYFQNEAQLEKSRLLSDRFSAERPKGSFSTLEIQRTEQGDSAMYLCASSGTSGGADTQYFGPGTRLTVL.

The chain links TRBV5-1 to TRBJ1-4; tentative D call: TRBD1 (6 bases). CDR3 length: 15 amino acids. Looked up from germline, CDR1 is SGHRS and CDR2 is YFSETQ. V lost 1 base to trimming and J lost 2 bases, with 9 bases between them. Here the CDR3 reads CASSLNRATNEKLFF. The CDR3 DNA reads TGCGCCAGCAGCTTGAACAGGGCCACTAATGAAAAACTGTTTTTT.

The rearrangement links TRBV9 to TRBJ2-7; TRBD1 matches at 8 bases. The junction had 5 bases not matched to a gene; V was cut back by 2 bases and J by 4 bases. This CDR3 contains 14 residues. CDR1 SGDLS and CDR2 YYNGEE come from the germline V gene. In DNA form, the CDR3 reads TGTGCCAGCAGCGTTACAGGGGGGTATTACGAGCAGTACTTC. Translating it yields CASSVTGGYYEQYF.

The V gene is TRBV19, the J gene TRBJ1-5; D not certain. Germline V lookup: CDR1 LNHDA, CDR2 SQIVND (reference sequence). Deletions cut 1 base from V and 0 bases from J, with 7 bases between. This CDR3 has 15 amino acids. As DNA, the CDR3 is TGTGCCAGTAGTATAGGGCAGTATAGCAATCAGCCCCAGCATTTT. Its translation: CASSIGQYSNQPQHF.

The chain employs TRBV9 and TRBJ2-7; D tentatively reads TRBD1 or TRBD2 (6 bases each). Germline V CDR1 and CDR2: SGDLS, YYNGEE. CDR3 length: 14 residues. The V gene lost 0 bases and the J gene lost 2 bases, with 9 bases spanning the gap. The CDR3 is CASSVGGAAYEQYF. In DNA, the CDR3 is TGTGCCAGCAGCGTAGGGGGGGCAGCCTACGAGCAGTACTTC.

The chain joins TRBV11-2 to TRBJ1-1, with a weak D call TRBD1 (5 bases). Trimming took off 2 bases at V and 11 bases at J, with 24 bases between the two ends. The CDR3 consists of 16 residues. Germline assignment: CDR1 SGHAT and CDR2 FQNNGV. For the CDR3, the DNA is TGTGCCAGCAGCTTATTTACCCGCACAGGAATGTTAACGGCTTTCTTT. Translation: CASSLFTRTGMLTAFF. The full variable domain, completed using reference TRBV11-2 and TRBJ1-1, is EAGVAQSPRYKIIEKRQSVAFWCNPISGHATLYWYQQILGQGPKLLIQFQNNGVVDDSQLPKDRFSAERLKGVDSTLKIQPAKLEDSAVYLCASSLFTRTGMLTAFFGQGTRLTVV.

The CDR3 nucleotides read TGCGCCAGCAGCCAAGACAGACTAGCGTTAAGCGGGGAGCTGTTTTTT. The encoded protein is CASSQDRLALSGELFF. V and J are TRBV4-1 and TRBJ2-2, with 8 bases aligning to TRBD2. Germline V gene lookup returns CDR1 MGHRA and CDR2 YSYEKL. The CDR3 has 16 amino acids. Unmatched junction bases numbered 7, after V lost 0 bases and J lost 7 bases.